This TCR beta chain was obtained from a study of T cells after yellow fever vaccination. Findings and caveats of the study: Post-booster repertoires again held most primary-vaccination clones (about 95% CD4, around 90% CD8).

This clonotype has only a few counts. Its antigen is undetermined. TCRdb used MiXCR to reprocess the 5' RACE reads, holding one entry per CDR3 protein. The sample holds 500,000 to 650,000 distinct CDR3 sequences, approximately 13% seen once. This specimen consisted of PBMCs, obtained on the day of the yellow fever booster vaccination. The sequence was obtained from a young man who received the YFV17D yellow fever vaccine.

CDR3 amino acids: CASSSRTSGRIQETQYF. The CDR3 DNA reads as TGCGCCAGCAGCTCCCGGACTAGCGGGAGGATCCAAGAGACCCAGTACTTC. This chain links TRBV5-1 with TRBJ2-5; 14 bases fit TRBD2. With 3 bases clipped from V and 1 base from J, the junction kept 5 bases outside the gene matches. The CDR3 is 17 residues long. Germline V gene lookup returns CDR1 SGHRS and CDR2 YFSETQ.